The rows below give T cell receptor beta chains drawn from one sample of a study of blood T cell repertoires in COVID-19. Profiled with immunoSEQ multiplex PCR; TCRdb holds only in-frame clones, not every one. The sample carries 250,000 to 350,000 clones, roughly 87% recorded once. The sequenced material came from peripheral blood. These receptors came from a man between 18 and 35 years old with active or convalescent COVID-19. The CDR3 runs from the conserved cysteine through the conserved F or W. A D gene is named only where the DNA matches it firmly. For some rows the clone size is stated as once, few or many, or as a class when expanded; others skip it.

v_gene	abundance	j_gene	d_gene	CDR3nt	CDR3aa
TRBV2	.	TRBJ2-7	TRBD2	TGTGCCGGCTCACGACTAGCGGGAAGCTCCTACGAGCAGTACTTC	CAGSRLAGSSYEQYF
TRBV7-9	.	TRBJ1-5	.	TGTGCCAGCAGCTTCGCGGTCAATCAGCCCCAGCATTTT	CASSFAVNQPQHF
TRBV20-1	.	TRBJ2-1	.	TGCAGTGCTAGGAGATACAATGAGCAGTTCTTC	CSARRYNEQFF
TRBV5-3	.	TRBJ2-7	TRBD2	TGTGCCAGAAGCTTGGGCCCTAGCGGCCTTCTCTACGAGCAGTACTTC	CARSLGPSGLLYEQYF
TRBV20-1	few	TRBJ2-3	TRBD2	TGCAGTGCTAGTCCCCCCCCGGTTGGCGGGAGGGGTACGCAGTATTTT	CSASPPPVGGRGTQYF
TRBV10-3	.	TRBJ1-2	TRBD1	TGTGCCATCAGTGCTCAGGGGGCTAGCGACTATGGCTACACCTTC	CAISAQGASDYGYTF
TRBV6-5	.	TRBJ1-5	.	TGTGCCAGCAGTTCAGGGGTGGGCAATCAGCCCCAGCATTTT	CASSSGVGNQPQHF
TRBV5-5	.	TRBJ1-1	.	TGTGCCAGCAGTCTAGAAGGGACACCTGAAGCTTTCTTT	CASSLEGTPEAFF
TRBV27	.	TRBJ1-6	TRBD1	TGTGCCAGCAGGCAAAGGGACAGAATTAATTCACCCCTCCACTTT	CASRQRDRINSPLHF
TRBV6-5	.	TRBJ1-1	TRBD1	TGTGCCAGTAAGCAGGGGGTTATCACTGAAGCTTTCTTT	CASKQGVITEAFF
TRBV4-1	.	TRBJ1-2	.	TGCGCCAGCAGCCATGGAGGAGCTGGCTACACCTTC	CASSHGGAGYTF
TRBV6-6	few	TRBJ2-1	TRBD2	TGTGCCAGCAGCCCGGGAGGGTCCTACAATGAGCAGTTCTTC	CASSPGGSYNEQFF
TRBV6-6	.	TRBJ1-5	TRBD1	TGTGCCAGCAGTAACAGGGGGCAGGGGTATCAGCCCCAGCATTTT	CASSNRGQGYQPQHF
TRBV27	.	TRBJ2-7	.	TGTGCCAGCAGTTTAAATCGGGTTTTGAGGTCCCCGGATTCCTACGAGCAGTACTTC	CASSLNRVLRSPDSYEQYF
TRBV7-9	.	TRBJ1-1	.	TGTGCCAGCAGCTTCTCAGGGCAGAACACTGAAGCTTTCTTT	CASSFSGQNTEAFF
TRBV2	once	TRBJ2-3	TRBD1	TGTGCCAGCACCCCGGGACAGGGTCGAGGGGCAGATACGCAGTATTTT	CASTPGQGRGADTQYF
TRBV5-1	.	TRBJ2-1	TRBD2	TGCGCCAGCAGCTTGGGGCGGGGGGCGAGCTCCTACAATGAGCAGTTCTTC	CASSLGRGASSYNEQFF
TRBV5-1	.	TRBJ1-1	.	TGCGCCAGCAGCTTGTTTCCAATGAACACTGAAGCTTTCTTT	CASSLFPMNTEAFF
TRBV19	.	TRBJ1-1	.	TGTGCCAGTAGAACGGACGGGAAGATTAACACTGAAGCTTTCTTT	CASRTDGKINTEAFF
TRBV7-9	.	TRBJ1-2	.	TGTGCCAGCAGCTCTCGGGGTAACTATGGCTACACCTTC	CASSSRGNYGYTF
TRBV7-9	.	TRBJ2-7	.	TGTGCCAGCAGCTTAGAGGGGGGGCTGGTTGCGGGAGACGTGCAGTACTTC	CASSLEGGLVAGDVQYF
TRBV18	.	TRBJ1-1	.	TGTGCCAGCTCGCAGACACGTCTGAACACTGAAGCTTTCTTT	CASSQTRLNTEAFF
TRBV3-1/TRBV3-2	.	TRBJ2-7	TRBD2	TGTGCCAGCAGCACAGCGGGAGGTATGTGGGAGCAGTACTTC	CASSTAGGMWEQYF
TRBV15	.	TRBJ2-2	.	TGTGCCACCAGCAGATACACAGGGCCCGGGGAGCTGTTTTTT	CATSRYTGPGELFF
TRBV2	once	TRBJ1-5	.	TGTGCCAGCAGTGAGGGGCATGGGCAGCCCCAGCATTTT	CASSEGHGQPQHF
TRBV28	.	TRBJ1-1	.	TGTGCCAGCGCGAGGGGCAGGGGAAAGAACACTGAAGCTTTCTTT	CASARGRGKNTEAFF
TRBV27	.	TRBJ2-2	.	TGTGCCAGCAGTCCCCGCGGGGTCGGTACCGGGGAGCTGTTTTTT	CASSPRGVGTGELFF
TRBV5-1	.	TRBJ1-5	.	TGCGCCAGCAGCTTGAACGGGAATAGCAATCAGCCCCAGCATTTT	CASSLNGNSNQPQHF
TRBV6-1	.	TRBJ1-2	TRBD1	TGTGCCAGCAGTGACCTACAGGGGGCGAGCTATGGCTACACCTTC	CASSDLQGASYGYTF
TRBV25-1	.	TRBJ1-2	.	TGTGCCAGCAGTGATGGGCTCCGGGGTCTGAATGGCTACACCTTC	CASSDGLRGLNGYTF
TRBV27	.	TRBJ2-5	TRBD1	TGTGCCAGCAGTTGGACAGGGGCGAGAAAGACCCAGTACTTC	CASSWTGARKTQYF
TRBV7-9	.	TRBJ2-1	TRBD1	TGTGCCAGCAGCTTAGGGGAGACAGGGCGAAGGTATGAGCAGTTCTTC	CASSLGETGRRYEQFF
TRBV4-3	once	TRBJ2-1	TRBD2	TGCGCCAGCAGCCTCATGGCGGGGGGGACGAGTAAAAATGAGCAGTTCTTC	CASSLMAGGTSKNEQFF
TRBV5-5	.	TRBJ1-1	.	TGTGCCAGCAGCTTGGGACGGGTGAACACTGAAGCTTTCTTT	CASSLGRVNTEAFF
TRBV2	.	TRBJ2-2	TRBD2	TGTGCCAGCAGTCTAGCGGGGGGCACCGGGGAGCTGTTTTTT	CASSLAGGTGELFF
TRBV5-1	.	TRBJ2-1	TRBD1	TGCGCCAGCAGCTTGGTGCAGGGGGACTACAATGAGCAGTTCTTC	CASSLVQGDYNEQFF
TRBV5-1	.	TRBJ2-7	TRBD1	TGCGCCAGCAGCTTGGCGGCGGTGACAGGGGCTTACGAGCAGTACTTC	CASSLAAVTGAYEQYF
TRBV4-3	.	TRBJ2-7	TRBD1	TGCGCCAGCAGCCAAAACCGGGACAGGGGGATTTTTCCCCCTTTAAAGTACTTC	CASSQNRDRGIFPPLKYF
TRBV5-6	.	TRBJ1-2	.	TGTGCCAGCAGCTTCGGCAGGGTATACTATGGCTACACCTTC	CASSFGRVYYGYTF
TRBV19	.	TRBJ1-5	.	TGTGCCAGTAGTATTGGACAGTCATATAGCAATCAGCCCCAGCATTTT	CASSIGQSYSNQPQHF